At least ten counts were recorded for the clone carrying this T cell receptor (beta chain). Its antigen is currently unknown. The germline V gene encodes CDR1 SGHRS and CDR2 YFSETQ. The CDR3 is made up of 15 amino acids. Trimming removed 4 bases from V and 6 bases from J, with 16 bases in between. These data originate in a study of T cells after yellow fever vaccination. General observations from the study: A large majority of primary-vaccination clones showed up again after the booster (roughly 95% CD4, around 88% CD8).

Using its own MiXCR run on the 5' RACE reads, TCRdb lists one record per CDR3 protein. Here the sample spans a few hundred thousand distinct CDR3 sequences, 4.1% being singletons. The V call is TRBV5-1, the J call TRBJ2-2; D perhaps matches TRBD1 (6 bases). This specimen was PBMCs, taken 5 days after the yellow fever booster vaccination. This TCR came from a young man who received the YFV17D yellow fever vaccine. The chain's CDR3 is CASSVNTGPPGELFF. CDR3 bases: TGCGCCAGCAGCGTAAATACAGGGCCCCCCGGGGAGCTGTTTTTT. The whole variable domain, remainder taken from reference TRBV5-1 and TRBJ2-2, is KAGVTQTPRYLIKTRGQQVTLSCSPISGHRSVSWYQQTPGQGLQFLFEYFSETQRNKGNFPGRFSGRQFSNSRSEMNVSTLELGDSALYLCASSVNTGPPGELFFGEGSRLTVL.